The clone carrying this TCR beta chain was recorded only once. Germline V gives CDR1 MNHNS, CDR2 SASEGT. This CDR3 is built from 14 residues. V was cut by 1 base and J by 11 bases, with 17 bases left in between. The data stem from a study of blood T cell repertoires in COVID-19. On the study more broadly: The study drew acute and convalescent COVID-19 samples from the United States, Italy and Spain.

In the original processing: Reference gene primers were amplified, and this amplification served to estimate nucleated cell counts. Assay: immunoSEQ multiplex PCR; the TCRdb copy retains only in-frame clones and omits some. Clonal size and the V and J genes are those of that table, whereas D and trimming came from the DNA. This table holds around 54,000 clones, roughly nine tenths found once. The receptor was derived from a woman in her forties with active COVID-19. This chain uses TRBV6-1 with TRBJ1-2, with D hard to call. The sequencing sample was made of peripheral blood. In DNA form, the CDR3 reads TGTGCCAGCAGTGAAGGGTCAGACCGGGATCGATACACCTTC. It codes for CASSEGSDRDRYTF.